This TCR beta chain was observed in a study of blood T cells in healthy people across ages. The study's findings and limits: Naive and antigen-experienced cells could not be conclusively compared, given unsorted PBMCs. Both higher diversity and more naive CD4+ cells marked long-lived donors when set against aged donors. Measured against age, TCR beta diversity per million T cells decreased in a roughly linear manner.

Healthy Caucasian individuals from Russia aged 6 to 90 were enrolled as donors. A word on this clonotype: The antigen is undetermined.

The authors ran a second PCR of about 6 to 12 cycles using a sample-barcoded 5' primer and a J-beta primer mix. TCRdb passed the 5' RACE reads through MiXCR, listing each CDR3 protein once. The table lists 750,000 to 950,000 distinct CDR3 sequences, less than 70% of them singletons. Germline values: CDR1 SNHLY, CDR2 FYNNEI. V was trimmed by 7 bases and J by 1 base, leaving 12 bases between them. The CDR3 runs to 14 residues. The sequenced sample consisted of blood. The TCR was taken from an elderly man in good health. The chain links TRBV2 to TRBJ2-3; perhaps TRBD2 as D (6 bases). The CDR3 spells CASTGGVGTDTQYF. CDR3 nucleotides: TGTGCCAGCACCGGGGGAGTCGGCACAGATACGCAGTATTTT.